The 9 T cell receptor beta chains reported below all come from one sample, sequenced in a study of CD8+ T cells in alopecia areata. cDNA serving as the sequencing template came from extracted, reverse transcribed RNA. Sequencing was performed with immunoSEQ multiplex PCR; in TCRdb, only in-frame clones are kept and a portion is missing. The data contain over 150,000 clones, approximately 53% of them singletons. Material for sequencing was CD8+ T cells sorted from blood. These receptors all come from a human donor in good health.

This sequence joins TRBV7-6 and TRBJ1-4; D call uncertain. CDR1 and CDR2 from the germline V gene are SGHVS and FNYEAQ. Trimming stripped 5 bases from V and 7 bases from J, with 8 bases between. The CDR3 totals 12 residues. CDR3 nucleotide sequence: TGTGCCAGCAGCCCCCAGAGTGAAAAACTGTTTTTT. This sequence encodes CASSPQSEKLFF.

The sample holds a few counts of this clone. The chain employs TRBV12-5 and TRBJ2-3; D is undetermined. The germline V and J ends were trimmed by 3 bases and 4 bases, with 2 bases remaining between them. The CDR3 is 11 residues long. CDR1 and CDR2 from the germline V gene are LGHNT and FRNRAP. CDR3 sequence (DNA): TGTGCTAGTGGTTTTTCAGATACGCAGTATTTT. As protein: CASGFSDTQYF.

This clone has just one count. This CDR3 is also generated by other DNA sequences in the sample. The CDR3 sequence: CASSQGLEQYF. The CDR3 DNA follows: TGCGCCAGCAGCCAAGGTTTGGAGCAGTACTTC. The rearrangement links TRBV4-1 to TRBJ2-7; no reliable D call. The length of the CDR3 is 11 residues. Germline-derived CDR1 and CDR2 are MGHRA and YSYEKL. The germline V and J ends were trimmed by 1 base and 7 bases, with 5 bases remaining between them.

The chain has TRBV11-2 and TRBJ2-6; D is perhaps TRBD2 (6 bases). V lost 8 bases, J lost 1 base, and 21 bases lay in between. Germline V gene sequence: CDR1 SGHAT, CDR2 FQNNGV. There are 18 residues in the CDR3. CDR3 sequence (DNA): TGTGCCAGCGAATTAATGGGGGGAAGTACGTCTGGGGCCAACGTCCTGACTTTC. This codes for CASELMGGSTSGANVLTF.

This clone was found a few times. The V and J genes are TRBV7-3 and TRBJ2-6, with TRBD1 matching 8 bases. V lost 3 bases to trimming and J lost 0 bases; unmatched junction nucleotides: 4. The V gene's germline CDR1 is SGHTA and CDR2 FQGTGA. The CDR3 runs to 17 residues. The CDR3 loop is CASSLTGAPSGANVLTF. CDR3 DNA sequence: TGTGCCAGCAGCTTGACAGGGGCCCCCTCTGGGGCCAACGTCCTGACTTTC.

This clone was recorded a few times. The chain links TRBV28 to TRBJ2-7; 10 nucleotides line up with TRBD1. From germline, CDR1 is MDHEN and CDR2 SYDVKM. The length of the CDR3 is 14 residues. V trimming: 4 bases; J trimming: 2 bases; junction bases outside the gene matches: 2. The CDR3 spells CASSSGTGAYEQYF. Here the CDR3 DNA reads TGTGCCAGCAGTTCCGGGACAGGGGCCTACGAGCAGTACTTC.

The chain recombines TRBV4-2 with TRBJ2-5, with 7 bases matching TRBD2. Germline V gene data show CDR1 as LGHNA and CDR2 as YNFKEQ. This CDR3 comprises 15 residues. With V trimmed by 5 bases and J by 1 base, 7 bases remained unmatched. CDR3: CASSSPTGGQETQYF. DNA of the CDR3: TGTGCCAGCAGCTCCCCTACGGGGGGCCAAGAGACCCAGTACTTC.

The chain recombines TRBV5-6 with TRBJ1-2; maybe TRBD1 (5 bases). This CDR3 comprises 13 residues. Germline assignment: CDR1 SGHDT and CDR2 YYEEEE. V lost 1 base and J lost 10, with 14 bases in between. CDR3 sequence: CASSLSGQGDYTF. CDR3 coding DNA: TGTGCCAGCAGCTTGTCCGGCCAGGGTGACTACACCTTC.

V is TRBV2 and J is TRBJ1-2; D is undetermined. Trimming removed 9 bases from V and 4 bases from J, with 12 bases in between. Germline V lookup: CDR1 SNHLY, CDR2 FYNNEI. CDR3 size: 12 residues. The CDR3 DNA reads as TGTGCCAGTACAGATTGGCTCTATGGCTACACCTTC. Encoded protein: CASTDWLYGYTF.